The entry below gives a single T cell receptor (beta chain) sequence along with its context. Its target is not known. These data are taken from a study of cytomegalovirus exposure and HLA in healthy donors. The V segment lost 6 bases and the J segment 5 bases; nucleotides outside the gene matches: 11. This CDR3 contains 15 residues. Germline V CDR1 and CDR2: MDHEN, SYDVKM. Data came from immunoSEQ multiplex PCR; TCRdb stores just in-frame clones and leaves some out. The repertoire holds about 220,000 clones, with roughly 83% as singletons. The donors formed part of the roughly 120-subject validation cohort, distinct from the roughly 620-subject first cohort. Study outcomes and limitations: In the roughly 120 validation repertoires, a later analysis found that first-cohort TCR clusters tended to co-occur.

The TCR comes from a woman in her 30s in good health and CMV-seropositive. Sample: PBMCs. This rearrangement joins TRBV28 to TRBJ2-7; TRBD1 matches 9 bases. The CDR3 loop is CASSPPGQGIHEQYF. The DNA of the CDR3 is TGTGCCAGCAGCCCACCGGGACAGGGCATCCACGAGCAGTACTTC.